The clone carrying this T cell receptor beta chain showed up just once. Its target is unknown. The data derive from a study of T cell responses to AZD1222 COVID-19 vaccine. General study points: CD4 TCRs associated with vaccination spanned spike, dominating at 160-218 and 743-854.

Generated by immunoSEQ multiplex PCR, the TCRdb table keeps only in-frame clones and is missing some. The table records roughly 200,000 clones, roughly 90% of them present only once. This TCR was sampled from an adult who received the AZD1222 COVID-19 vaccine. Sample: peripheral blood, taken 28 days after the second AZD1222 dose.

DNA for the CDR3: TGTGCCAGCAGCGATGGACAGGGAACAGCCCTTGGCTACACCTTC. This translates into CASSDGQGTALGYTF. This chain connects TRBV9 to TRBJ1-2; 8 nucleotides agree with TRBD1. J gave up 7 bases and V 3 bases, and 11 bases lay outside the gene matches. Germline loops: CDR1 SGDLS, CDR2 YYNGEE. This CDR3 region has 15 residues.